Shown below are 14 T cell receptor beta chains from a single sample sequenced in a study of somatic mutations in cytotoxic T cells in rheumatoid arthritis. Libraries were prepared by immunoSEQ multiplex PCR; TCRdb keeps only in-frame clonotypes and omits some of them. Seen here are approximately 33,000 clones, under 90% observed once, and the top ten hold roughly 3.4%. The sequenced sample was CD8+ T cells sorted from blood. The receptors were gathered from a man aged 35 to 55 in good health.

The chain employs TRBV6-1 and TRBJ1-2, with D tentatively TRBD1 (5 bases). CDR3 length: 14 amino acids. V lost 0 bases, J lost 7 bases, and 12 bases lay in between. CDR1 MNHNS and CDR2 SASEGT come from the germline V gene. CDR3 nucleotide sequence: TGTGCCAGCAGTGAAGCGGGTTGGGGGAGTGGCTACACCTTC. Protein product: CASSEAGWGSGYTF.

The chain couples TRBV15 to TRBJ2-3; 11 positions match TRBD2. The trim removed 3 bases at V and 0 bases at J, leaving 8 bases unmatched. CDR1 and CDR2 from the germline V gene are LNHNV and YYDKDF (reference sequence). The CDR3 consists of 18 residues. The CDR3 protein is CATSRGLAVRASTDTQYF. CDR3 nucleotides: TGTGCCACCAGCAGGGGACTAGCGGTTCGGGCTAGCACAGATACGCAGTATTTT.

The chain joins TRBV27 to TRBJ1-1; no reliable D call. This CDR3 has 12 residues. Deletions cut 7 bases from V and 4 bases from J, with 10 bases between. Germline V lookup: CDR1 MNHEY, CDR2 SMNVEV (reference sequence). The CDR3 coding sequence is TGTGCCAGCATGACTGGACTCACTGAAGCTTTCTTT. It encodes CASMTGLTEAFF.

This rearrangement joins TRBV7-6 to TRBJ1-1; D gene ambiguous. The CDR3 runs 12 residues. V was clipped by 8 bases and J by 1 base, with 8 bases between them. Germline V gene lookup returns CDR1 SGHVS and CDR2 FNYEAQ. The CDR3 DNA reads as TGTGCCAGCGGCTCAAGGAACACTGAAGCTTTCTTT. This codes for CASGSRNTEAFF. Together with reference TRBV7-6 and TRBJ1-1, the CDR3 gives the full variable domain: GAGVSQSPRYKVTKRGQDVALRCDPISGHVSLYWYRQALGQGPEFLTYFNYEAQQDKSGLPNDRFSAERPEGSISTLTIQRTEQRDSAMYRCASGSRNTEAFFGQGTRLTVV.

The V gene is TRBV28, the J gene TRBJ2-7, with D perhaps being TRBD1 or TRBD2 (5 bases each). The V end was cut by 7 bases, the J end by 5 bases, with 18 bases between. Germline V CDR1 and CDR2: MDHEN, SYDVKM. The CDR3 is 14 amino acids. The CDR3, as DNA: TGTGCCAGCACCCCCCGCCCAGGGAGAAACGAGCAGTACTTC. Encoded protein: CASTPRPGRNEQYF.

The genes are TRBV27 and TRBJ2-6; TRBD1 is a possible D gene (6 bases). Germline assignment: CDR1 MNHEY and CDR2 SMNVEV (reference sequence). V shed 5 bases and J shed 2 bases, with 16 bases lying between them. The CDR3 runs 17 residues. The CDR3 sequence: CASSLSVQGAGANVLTF. The CDR3 DNA reads TGTGCCAGCAGTCTCTCTGTACAGGGAGCTGGGGCCAACGTCCTGACTTTC. Using reference TRBV27 and TRBJ2-6 for the parts outside the CDR3, the full variable domain is EAQVTQNPRYLITVTGKKLTVTCSQNMNHEYMSWYRQDPGLGLRQIYYSMNVEVTDKGDVPEGYKVSRKEKRNFPLILESPSPNQTSLYFCASSLSVQGAGANVLTFGAGSRLTVL.

This rearrangement joins TRBV6-1 to TRBJ1-4; 12 nucleotides match TRBD1. Germline-derived CDR1 and CDR2 are MNHNS and SASEGT. With 2 bases clipped from V and 6 bases from J, the junction kept 13 bases outside the gene matches. The CDR3 runs 19 residues. CDR3 in DNA: TGTGCCAGCAGTGAAAGCTCGGGACAGGGGGCGTGGGAGGATGAAAAACTGTTTTTT. This gives the protein CASSESSGQGAWEDEKLFF.

The V call is TRBV21-1, the J call TRBJ2-7; TRBD1 was called by the table and not checked on the DNA. TRBV21-1 is an annotated pseudogene. This CDR3 region has 14 residues. CDR3 in amino acids: CASSKRDRVWEQYF. Here the CDR3 DNA reads TGTGCCAGCAGCAAACGGGACAGGGTTTGGGAGCAGTACTTC.

This chain connects TRBV27 to TRBJ1-1; possibly TRBD1 for D (6 bases). The CDR3 totals 16 residues. V was shortened by 3 bases and J by 5 bases, with 19 bases between the two germline ends. Germline V CDR1 and CDR2: MNHEY, SMNVEV (reference sequence). CDR3 DNA sequence: TGTGCCAGCAGTTTGACGCTCAGGGGCATTTGGACTGAAGCTTTCTTT. Protein: CASSLTLRGIWTEAFF.

The chain links TRBV27 to TRBJ2-7; either TRBD1 or TRBD2 may supply D (5 bases each). This CDR3 is 13 amino acids long. The V end lost 5 bases, the J end lost 3 bases, and 11 bases lay between the germline ends. Germline V CDR1 and CDR2: MNHEY, SMNVEV (reference sequence). The CDR3 nucleotides are TGTGCCAGCAGTAGGGACCGCCGCTACGAGCAGTACTTC. Amino acid sequence: CASSRDRRYEQYF.

The V and J genes are TRBV27 and TRBJ1-1; TRBD1 matches 8 bases. This CDR3 spans 14 amino acids. Germline loops: CDR1 MNHEY, CDR2 SMNVEV (reference sequence). Trimming at V came to 3 bases and at J to 2 bases, leaving 2 bases not matched to a gene. For the CDR3, the DNA is TGTGCCAGCAGTTTGGGGACAGGTAACACTGAAGCTTTCTTT. It encodes CASSLGTGNTEAFF.

CDR3 region: CASSPRTSGPSSYEQYF. The DNA of the CDR3 is TGTGCCAGCAGCCCGAGGACTAGCGGTCCAAGCTCCTACGAGCAGTACTTC. The chain combines TRBV5-6 with TRBJ2-7; TRBD2 agrees at 10 bases. The germline V gene has CDR1 SGHDT and CDR2 YYEEEE. Trimming cost V 4 bases and J 0 bases; bases outside gene matches: 10. The CDR3 is 17 residues long.

The chain recombines TRBV28 with TRBJ2-5; D uncertain. The J call may be mistaken, given a closer DNA end match to TRBJ2-7. Germline V gives CDR1 MDHEN, CDR2 SYDVKM. CDR3 size: 14 residues. For the CDR3, the DNA is TGTGCCAGCAGTTTTCATGGCGAAAGCTACGAGCAGTACTTC. This gives the protein CASSFHGESYEQYF.

V is TRBV2 and J is TRBJ1-2, with D unclear. The germline V and J ends were trimmed by 4 bases and 4 bases, with 7 bases remaining between them. This CDR3 has 12 residues. Germline assignment: CDR1 SNHLY and CDR2 FYNNEI. CDR3 protein: CASSASGYGYTF. CDR3 DNA sequence: TGTGCCAGCAGTGCCTCTGGCTATGGCTACACCTTC. Together with reference TRBV2 and TRBJ1-2, the CDR3 gives the full variable domain: EPEVTQTPSHQVTQMGQEVILRCVPISNHLYFYWYRQILGQKVEFLVSFYNNEISEKSEIFDDQFSVERPDGSNFTLKIRSTKLEDSAMYFCASSASGYGYTFGSGTRLTVV.